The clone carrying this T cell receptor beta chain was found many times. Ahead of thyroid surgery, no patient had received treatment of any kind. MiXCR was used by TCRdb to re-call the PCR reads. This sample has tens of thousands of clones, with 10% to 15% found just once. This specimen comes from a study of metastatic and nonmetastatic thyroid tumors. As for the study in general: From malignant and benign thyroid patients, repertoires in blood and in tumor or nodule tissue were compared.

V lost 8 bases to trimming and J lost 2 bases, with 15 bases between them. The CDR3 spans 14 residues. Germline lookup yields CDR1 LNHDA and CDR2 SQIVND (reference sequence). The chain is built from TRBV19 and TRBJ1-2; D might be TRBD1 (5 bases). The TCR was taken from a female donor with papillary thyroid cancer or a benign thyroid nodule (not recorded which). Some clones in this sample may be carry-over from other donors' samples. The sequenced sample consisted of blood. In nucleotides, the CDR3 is TGTGCCAGTGGTTACGGGGGGTTGAACTATGGCTACACCTTC. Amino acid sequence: CASGYGGLNYGYTF.